This T cell receptor (beta chain) is drawn from a study of blood T cell repertoires in COVID-19. Looking at the study overall: The United States, Italy and Spain supplied acute and convalescent COVID-19 samples. In each case, the material was cDNA or gDNA derived from T cells, B-cell-depleted T cells, or PBMCs.

In the authors' workflow: Researchers report that nucleated cell counts were estimated from reference gene primer amplification. Clones were sequenced by immunoSEQ multiplex PCR, and TCRdb holds only the in-frame ones, with some missing. Clone size and the V and J calls come from that table; the DNA yielded D and trimming. The sample has roughly 350,000 clones; more than 75% are singletons. This clone is a singleton in its sample. Seattle patient enrollment occurred during active infection, with longitudinal follow-up thereafter. This CDR3 is built from 15 residues. V was clipped by 6 bases and J by 2 bases; unmatched bases: 5. Per germline, CDR1 MNHEY and CDR2 SMNVEV (reference sequence).

Sequenced input: peripheral blood. The source is a woman in her 30s with COVID-19, enrolled during active disease. The chain joins TRBV27 to TRBJ2-5, with 11 bases that match TRBD1. The CDR3 DNA reads TGTGCCAGCAGCCCCGGGACAGGGGGGCAAGAGACCCAGTACTTC. Its translation is CASSPGTGGQETQYF.